The 15 T cell receptor beta chains in this list originate from one sample, sequenced in a study of cytotoxic CD8 clonotypes in ibrutinib-treated CLL listed by TCRdb under 2021. Library generation was performed with the immunoSEQ multiplex PCR assay. In its TCRdb copy, this immuneACCESS table keeps in-frame sequences only and misses some clones. Where compared with another copy, unresolved V genes explain less than half of these, and the others have no known cause. In all, the sample holds fewer than 400,000 clones, and 67% of those were seen once. Under 8% of the sample is held by the ten biggest clonotypes. This specimen consisted of PBMCs, obtained after 36 months of ibrutinib treatment. Receptors originate from a human donor with chronic lymphocytic leukemia.

The rearrangement joins TRBV19 to TRBJ1-1, with a tentative D call TRBD1 (5 bases). This CDR3 contains 15 residues. In germline, CDR1 is LNHDA, CDR2 SQIVND (reference sequence). The V end lost 3 bases, the J end lost 0 bases, and 11 bases lay between the germline ends. In DNA, the CDR3 is TGTGCCAGTAGTATGAGACGGGGGATGAACACTGAAGCTTTCTTT. As protein: CASSMRRGMNTEAFF.

This sequence joins TRBV27 and TRBJ1-5, with 9 bases that match TRBD1. The germline gives CDR1 MNHEY, CDR2 SMNVEV (reference sequence). V lost 3 bases, J lost 5 bases, and 5 bases stayed unmatched. The length of the CDR3 is 15 residues. CDR3 amino acids: CASSFGTGGHQPQHF. For the CDR3, the DNA is TGTGCCAGCAGTTTTGGCACAGGGGGCCATCAGCCCCAGCATTTT.

V gene TRBV11-2 combines with J gene TRBJ2-7, with TRBD2 as a possible D gene (6 bases). Germline V gives CDR1 SGHAT, CDR2 FQNNGV. The CDR3 sequence is 15 residues long. With 1 base removed from V and 6 bases from J, the gap between germline ends came to 16 bases. Written as DNA, the CDR3 is TGTGCCAGCAGCTTAGCGGCGGGGATGGGAGGCGAGCAGTACTTC. It encodes CASSLAAGMGGEQYF.

The chain uses TRBV7-3 and TRBJ2-1; 13 positions agree with TRBD2. Germline values: CDR1 SGHTA, CDR2 FQGTGA. Unmatched junction bases numbered 5, after V lost 4 bases and J lost 8 bases. CDR3 size: 15 residues. For the CDR3, the DNA is TGTGCCAGCAGCTATACTAGCGGGAGGGCCGATGAGCAGTTCTTC. It is translated as CASSYTSGRADEQFF.

The genes are TRBV19 and TRBJ2-7; 9 positions match TRBD1. The CDR3 runs to 15 residues. V was clipped by 7 bases and J by 1 base; unmatched bases: 8. Germline V gene lookup returns CDR1 LNHDA and CDR2 SQIVND (reference sequence). CDR3 in amino acids: CASMLRTGESYEQYF. As DNA, the CDR3 is TGTGCCAGTATGCTTAGGACAGGGGAATCCTACGAGCAGTACTTC.

This clone was detected a few times. The V and J genes are TRBV20-1 and TRBJ1-4; no clear D gene. The ends were cut back, 2 bases at V and 5 bases at J, with 3 bases in the middle. Germline lookup yields CDR1 DFQATT and CDR2 SNEGSKA (reference sequence). This CDR3 region has 11 residues. CDR3 nucleotide sequence: TGCAGTGCTAGACCGAATGAAAAACTGTTTTTT. It yields the protein CSARPNEKLFF.

The chain links TRBV25-1 to TRBJ1-2; 8 bases line up with TRBD1. Germline V gene data show CDR1 as MGHDK and CDR2 as SYGVNS. The trim removed 4 bases at V and 4 bases at J, leaving 2 bases unmatched. There are 13 residues in the CDR3. CDR3 DNA: TGTGCCAGCAGTGTCCAGGGGGCCTATGGCTACACCTTC. It encodes CASSVQGAYGYTF.

The chain recombines TRBV7-6 with TRBJ1-4; D might be TRBD1 (5 bases). Trimming removed 6 bases from V and 6 bases from J, with 17 bases in between. The germline V gene has CDR1 SGHVS and CDR2 FNYEAQ. There are 15 residues in the CDR3. The DNA for the CDR3 is TGTGCCAGCAGTTATATATGGGGGGAGGATGAAAAACTGTTTTTT. Protein product: CASSYIWGEDEKLFF.

The V and J genes are TRBV29-1 and TRBJ1-2; D is uncertain. The V end lost 3 bases, the J end lost 7 bases, and 9 bases lay between the germline ends. The CDR3 runs 11 residues. Germline CDR1 and CDR2: SQVTM and ANQGSEA. CDR3 amino acids: CSVEGGGGYTF. The CDR3 coding sequence is TGCAGCGTTGAGGGAGGCGGTGGCTACACCTTC.

The CDR3 spells CASNEAKETQYF. The CDR3 region has the DNA TGTGCCAGCAATGAGGCAAAAGAGACCCAGTACTTC. This chain connects TRBV28 to TRBJ2-5; D is unclear. The V end was cut by 7 bases, the J end by 3 bases, with 9 bases between. The germline V gene encodes CDR1 MDHEN and CDR2 SYDVKM. This CDR3 is built from 12 residues.

V is TRBV7-6 and J is TRBJ2-1, with 9 bases lining up with TRBD1. Germline loops: CDR1 SGHVS, CDR2 FNYEAQ. The ends lost 5 bases at V and 5 bases at J; junction bases unmatched: 7. The CDR3 has 15 amino acids. Here the CDR3 reads CASSARTGEHNEQFF. The CDR3 coding sequence is TGTGCCAGCAGCGCAAGGACAGGGGAACACAATGAGCAGTTCTTC.

This clone was seen once. This rearrangement joins TRBV25-1 to TRBJ2-5; TRBD1 is a possible D gene (6 bases). CDR3 length equals 13 residues. The germline gives CDR1 MGHDK, CDR2 SYGVNS. V was pared by 7 bases and J by 1 base, with 10 bases between. CDR3 DNA: TGTGCCAGCACTCCGACAGGCCAAGAGACCCAGTACTTC. Protein sequence: CASTPTGQETQYF.

This clone was seen only a few times. This chain connects TRBV11-3 to TRBJ2-1; 11 bases align to TRBD2. The germline V gene has CDR1 SGHNT and CDR2 YENEEA. J gave up 5 bases and V 4 bases, and 7 bases lay outside the gene matches. This CDR3 is built from 16 residues. This chain's CDR3 is CASSSLAGGPNNEQFF. The CDR3 bases are TGTGCCAGCAGCTCCCTAGCGGGGGGCCCAAACAATGAGCAGTTCTTC.

The table lists this clone with a count of one. The V gene is TRBV7-2, the J gene TRBJ2-1, with 11 bases matching TRBD2. The CDR3 covers 14 residues. Germline lookup yields CDR1 SGHTA and CDR2 FQGNSA. V lost 3 bases, J lost 9 bases, and 4 bases stayed unmatched. CDR3 sequence reads: CASSFGTSGVEQFF. CDR3 in DNA: TGTGCCAGCAGCTTTGGGACTAGCGGAGTTGAGCAGTTCTTC.

This clone was counted between two and nine times. This rearrangement joins TRBV7-8 to TRBJ2-2; the D call may be TRBD1 or TRBD2 (6 bases each). The germline CDR1 and CDR2 sequences are SGHVS and FQNEAQ. The CDR3 spans 15 residues. Trimming left V 5 bases short and J 2 bases short, with 12 bases between. CDR3 region: CASSPSGANTGELFF. Written as DNA, the CDR3 is TGTGCCAGCAGCCCGTCGGGGGCCAACACCGGGGAGCTGTTTTTT. Drawing the rest from reference TRBV7-8 and TRBJ2-2, the complete variable domain is GAGVSQSPRYKVAKRGQDVALRCDPISGHVSLFWYQQALGQGPEFLTYFQNEAQLDKSGLPSDRFFAERPEGSVSTLKIQRTQQEDSAVYLCASSPSGANTGELFFGEGSRLTVL.